What follows are 19 T cell receptor beta chains derived from one specimen sequenced in a study of technical replicates of blood from a handful of donors. Profiled with immunoSEQ multiplex PCR; TCRdb holds only in-frame clones, not every one. The table shows 15,000 to 20,000 clones, with over 80% occurring only once. The specimen sequenced was PBMCs. Receptor source: a human donor in good health.

This clone was observed a few times. The rearrangement links TRBV11-1 to TRBJ2-1; TRBD2 is a possible D gene (5 bases). Germline lookup yields CDR1 SGHAT and CDR2 FQDESV (reference sequence). Trimming cost V 0 bases and J 2 bases, with 8 bases left between them. The CDR3 loop spans 15 amino acids. CDR3 coding DNA: TGTGCCAGCAGCTTAGCGGGAGTGACCTACAATGAGCAGTTCTTC. The encoded protein is CASSLAGVTYNEQFF.

The chain employs TRBV7-2 and TRBJ2-7; 7 nucleotides match TRBD2. Germline assignment: CDR1 SGHTA and CDR2 FQGNSA. The V and J ends lost 1 base and 5 bases, in that order; junction bases with no gene match: 14. The CDR3 sequence is 17 residues long. This chain's CDR3 is CASSLGGGRYFGNEQYF. CDR3 DNA: TGTGCCAGCAGCTTAGGGGGAGGGAGGTATTTCGGTAACGAGCAGTACTTC.

The chain has TRBV5-1 and TRBJ2-7; TRBD1 matches at 7 bases. This CDR3 has 15 amino acids. The J segment lost 4 bases and the V segment lost 3 bases, leaving 10 bases of the junction unmatched. The germline V gene has CDR1 SGHRS and CDR2 YFSETQ. CDR3 in DNA: TGCGCCAGCAGCTGGGGACAGTCCCAGGGGTACGAGCAGTACTTC. It yields the protein CASSWGQSQGYEQYF. The variable domain in full, with the rest retrieved from reference TRBV5-1 and TRBJ2-7, is KAGVTQTPRYLIKTRGQQVTLSCSPISGHRSVSWYQQTPGQGLQFLFEYFSETQRNKGNFPGRFSGRQFSNSRSEMNVSTLELGDSALYLCASSWGQSQGYEQYFGPGTRLTVT.

The V gene is TRBV5-4, the J gene TRBJ2-4; the match to TRBD1 covers 8 bases. Germline-derived CDR1 and CDR2 are SGHNT and YYREEE (reference sequence). The CDR3 loop spans 12 amino acids. J lost 9 bases, V lost 4 bases, and 3 bases had no gene match. CDR3 residues: CASSHGQGIQYF. In DNA form, the CDR3 reads TGTGCCAGCAGCCACGGACAGGGCATTCAGTACTTC.

The J gene is TRBJ2-7, the V gene TRBV19; 12 nucleotides match TRBD2. This CDR3 comprises 14 residues. Trimming cost V 6 bases and J 5 bases; bases outside gene matches: 5. Germline V gene data show CDR1 as LNHDA and CDR2 as SQIVND (reference sequence). The CDR3 protein is CASRQLAGGNEQYF. CDR3 in DNA: TGTGCCAGTAGGCAACTAGCGGGAGGCAACGAGCAGTACTTC.

The chain carries TRBV27 and TRBJ2-2; tentative D call: TRBD2 (5 bases). Germline V gene sequence: CDR1 MNHEY, CDR2 SMNVEV (reference sequence). The CDR3 totals 14 residues. The V end lost 5 bases, the J end lost 6 bases, and 13 bases lay between the germline ends. The DNA of the CDR3 is TGTGCCAGCAGTGCGCAGTCCGGGGCCGGGGAGCTGTTTTTT. It yields the protein CASSAQSGAGELFF.

This clone was detected only once. The chain combines TRBV7-2 with TRBJ2-1; D might be TRBD1 (6 bases). Germline V gives CDR1 SGHTA, CDR2 FQGNSA. The germline V and J ends were trimmed by 3 bases and 1 base, with 7 bases remaining between them. The CDR3 consists of 14 residues. The CDR3 DNA sequence: TGTGCCAGCAGCTTTGACAGGTCCTACAATGAGCAGTTCTTC. Its translation is CASSFDRSYNEQFF.

J is TRBJ1-2 and V is TRBV27, with TRBD1 matching 10 bases. CDR3 size: 15 residues. The germline CDR1 and CDR2 sequences are MNHEY and SMNVEV (reference sequence). V was clipped by 5 bases and J by 0 bases; unmatched bases: 3. DNA of the CDR3: TGTGCCAGCAGTATGGACAGGGGGGCTAACTATGGCTACACCTTC. It specifies CASSMDRGANYGYTF.

V and J are TRBV14 and TRBJ1-2; maybe TRBD1 (6 bases). Between the trimmed V and J ends, which lost 5 bases and 6 bases, there was a span of 13 bases. The CDR3 covers 13 residues. From germline, CDR1 is SGHDN and CDR2 FVKESK. The CDR3 coding sequence is TGTGCCAGCAGCGAACAGGGTCAACATGGCTACACCTTC. It specifies CASSEQGQHGYTF.

This clone was recorded only once. The chain is built from TRBV2 and TRBJ2-5, with D possibly being TRBD2 (6 bases). The V gene lost 7 bases and the J gene lost 2 bases, with 11 bases spanning the gap. CDR1 and CDR2 from the germline V gene are SNHLY and FYNNEI. The CDR3 loop spans 13 amino acids. Here the CDR3 reads CASMRGGQETQYF. The CDR3, as DNA: TGTGCCAGCATGCGGGGAGGTCAAGAGACCCAGTACTTC.

This clone is medium-sized by share. This chain links TRBV25-1 with TRBJ2-7; TRBD2 matches at 11 bases. This CDR3 comprises 15 residues. The germline CDR1 and CDR2 sequences are MGHDK and SYGVNS. Trimming cost V 2 bases and J 7 bases; bases outside gene matches: 7. The CDR3 loop is CASSEETSGNREQYF. The CDR3 DNA reads TGTGCCAGCAGTGAAGAGACTAGCGGGAATCGGGAGCAGTACTTC.

In its sample, this clone was seen a few times. The genes are TRBV10-3 and TRBJ2-7, with D possibly being TRBD1 (6 bases). Trimming removed 11 bases from V and 0 bases from J, with 14 bases in between. CDR1 ENHRY and CDR2 SYGVKD come from the germline V gene. This CDR3 region has 13 residues. CDR3 nucleotide sequence: TGTGCCGCCAGGGGACGGCTCTCCTACGAGCAGTACTTC. Encoded protein: CAARGRLSYEQYF.

V usage is TRBV9 and J usage is TRBJ2-1; TRBD2 matches 11 bases. V lost 4 bases, J lost 4 bases, and 4 bases stayed unmatched. There are 15 residues in the CDR3. Germline V gene data show CDR1 as SGDLS and CDR2 as YYNGEE. The CDR3 sequence is CASSLTSGEYNEQFF. The CDR3 DNA sequence: TGTGCCAGCAGCCTGACTAGCGGGGAGTACAATGAGCAGTTCTTC.

The chain uses TRBV6-5 and TRBJ2-5; 7 bases are shared with TRBD2. The germline gives CDR1 MNHEY, CDR2 SVGAGI. J lost 5 bases, V lost 6 bases, and 9 bases had no gene match. The CDR3 extends over 14 amino acids. Written as DNA, the CDR3 is TGTGCCAGCAGCGCCCCGGCGGGGGACGAGACCCAGTACTTC. Translation: CASSAPAGDETQYF.

The genes are TRBV4-2 and TRBJ2-2; 8 bases line up with TRBD1. This CDR3 is 16 amino acids long. Losses at the gene ends were 0 bases for V and 7 bases for J; bases not matched to a gene: 7. Germline lookup yields CDR1 LGHNA and CDR2 YNFKEQ. The CDR3 loop reads CASSQDVQGAIGELFF. For the CDR3, the DNA is TGTGCCAGCAGCCAAGATGTGCAGGGGGCAATCGGGGAGCTGTTTTTT.

This clone was counted a single time. The chain combines TRBV19 with TRBJ2-1; maybe TRBD1 (7 bases). This CDR3 comprises 16 residues. Germline V lookup: CDR1 LNHDA, CDR2 SQIVND (reference sequence). The germline V and J ends were trimmed by 0 bases and 7 bases, with 16 bases remaining between them. CDR3 in amino acids: CASSIEAGGRKNEQFF. The CDR3 nucleotides are TGTGCCAGTAGTATAGAGGCAGGGGGGAGGAAAAATGAGCAGTTCTTC.

The rearrangement uses TRBV30 and TRBJ2-2, with D maybe TRBD1 (6 bases). Trimming took 2 bases from V and 1 from J, leaving 17 bases between them. CDR3 length: 17 residues. Germline CDR1 GTSNPN, CDR2 SVGIG (reference sequence). CDR3 amino acids: CAWSKSYRALNTGELFF. In nucleotides, the CDR3 is TGTGCCTGGAGTAAGTCTTACAGGGCATTGAACACCGGGGAGCTGTTTTTT. The entire variable domain, with the rest obtained from reference TRBV30 and TRBJ2-2, is as follows: SQTIHQWPATLVQPVGSPLSLECTVEGTSNPNLYWYRQAAGRGLQLLFYSVGIGQISSEVPQNLSASRPQDRQFILSSKKLLLSDSGFYLCAWSKSYRALNTGELFFGEGSRLTVL.

This rearrangement joins TRBV29-1 to TRBJ2-1; D is unclear. The CDR3 is 11 residues long. Between the trimmed V and J ends, which lost 7 bases and 4 bases, there was a span of 8 bases. Germline assignment: CDR1 SQVTM and CDR2 ANQGSEA. CDR3 protein: CSGAEYNEQFF. For the CDR3, the DNA is TGCAGCGGGGCAGAGTACAATGAGCAGTTCTTC.

This clone has more than one count but fewer than ten. The V gene is TRBV6-4, the J gene TRBJ2-6; D is possibly TRBD1 (7 bases). The CDR3 is made up of 16 amino acids. V was cut by 3 bases and J by 3 bases, with 12 bases left in between. Per germline, CDR1 MRHNA and CDR2 SNTAGT. CDR3 protein: CASSEEGAGGANVLTF. In nucleotides, the CDR3 is TGTGCCAGCAGTGAGGAGGGGGCAGGTGGGGCCAACGTCCTGACTTTC.